This TCR beta chain was obtained from a study of blood T cells in healthy people across ages. CDR1 SGHRS and CDR2 YFSETQ come from the germline V gene. The trim removed 0 bases at V and 2 bases at J, leaving 4 bases unmatched. CDR3 length: 15 amino acids. Whole-study results and caveats: PBMCs left unsorted prevented a conclusive naive versus antigen-experienced comparison.

It was with a sample-barcoded 5' primer and a J-beta primer mix that a second PCR of roughly 7 to 12 cycles was run. TCRdb used MiXCR to reprocess the 5' RACE reads, holding one entry per CDR3 protein. This sample has 780,000 or so distinct CDR3 sequences, with roughly 50% found just once. Comment on this clonotype: Its antigen remains unidentified.

The clonotype was recovered from a man older than 75 in good health. This chain links TRBV5-1 with TRBJ2-7, with TRBD2 matching 8 bases. Sequencing used blood. The CDR3 bases are TGCGCCAGCAGCTTGGTAGTAGCGGGAACCTACGAGCAGTACTTC. Protein sequence: CASSLVVAGTYEQYF. Full variable domain (rest looked up from reference TRBV5-1 and TRBJ2-7): KAGVTQTPRYLIKTRGQQVTLSCSPISGHRSVSWYQQTPGQGLQFLFEYFSETQRNKGNFPGRFSGRQFSNSRSEMNVSTLELGDSALYLCASSLVVAGTYEQYFGPGTRLTVT.